This TCR beta chain came from a study of identical twins (dated by TCRdb to the mid-2010s). For the wider study: To test whether fetal clonotypes persist, this study deep-sequenced TCR alpha and beta repertoires from monozygotic twins, from unrelated adults of various ages, and from cord blood. To rule out contamination, the twin experiments were replicated at different times with different library preparation protocols. Results the study describes overall, beyond this receptor: Out-of-frame TCR alpha sequences shared between twins showed an excess of low generation-probability sequences compared with coincidental sharing between unrelated individuals. Recombination models systematically underestimated out-of-frame TCR alpha sharing in monozygotic twins but agreed with sharing between unrelated individuals. Because the same donors could not be followed over many years, the conclusions depended on cross-sectional statistical analysis. Fewer insertions were carried by abundant cord blood beta clonotypes; a weaker similar trend was observed in young adult naive repertoires, while no such trend was observed in memory repertoires. In beta out-of-frame sequences, excess twin sharing was weaker, because having fewer shared sequences lowered the signal-to-noise ratio. Invariant T cells such as MAIT and iNKT could partly confound zero-insertion analyses, although diverse VJ usage argued against such confounding for most clonotypes.

Every donor was a healthy Caucasian. The study also sequenced three unrelated non-twin adults: a male aged 18 to 30, a male aged 50 to 59 and a female aged 50 to 59. Miltenyi CD45RO+ enrichment and human naive T-cell isolation kits were used to isolate memory (CD45RO+) and naive T cells from PBMC. Here V drops 6 bases and J drops 7 bases, and the junction holds 5 bases not matched to any gene. In the germline V gene (reference sequence), CDR1 corresponds to LNHNV and CDR2 to YYDKDF. The CDR3 has 15 amino acids, counting the end cysteine and phenylalanine. Only the CDR3 part of the read is kept: 45 bases, read in frame from the first base. With respect to this clonotype: The target of this receptor is not known. Base quality data are lacking; no much larger clone is found one base away.

To prepare the library, 5' RACE was applied. Sequencing instrument: Illumina HiSeq 2000. Template switching introduced a universal primer binding site; the final cDNA contained a unique molecular identifier, enabling accurate counting of TCR cDNA molecules. First-strand cDNA for TCR alpha and beta chains was synthesized from specific primers in the conserved constant-segment region. To control for contamination, every cDNA library carried two barcodes: a SMART-Mk sample barcode plus Illumina barcodes. TruSeq adapter sequences, together with Illumina sample barcodes, were added in two successive PCR steps. The TCR alpha and beta cDNA libraries were sequenced on the Illumina HiSeq platform using custom primers. The authors' pipeline ran thus. MiGEC processed the raw reads to extract unique molecular identifiers, while MiXCR was used to determine the CDR3 positions. Recombination models were inferred per individual with the repgenHMM and IGoR tools using an EM algorithm. The analysis of shared clonotypes was done with the tcR package in R, with sharing normalized by the product of cloneset sizes. Out-of-frame nonproductive sequences were analyzed to study raw recombination free of thymic and clonal selection effects. TCRdb reprocessing: public reads trimmed at Q25 with fastp, clones called with MiXCR, in-frame beta chains kept. Every distinct CDR3 protein forms one entry, paired with its most common genes and DNA. The V and J calls reflect TCRdb's pipeline rather than the authors' work. The sample table shows approximately 670,000 distinct CDR3 sequences, and 5.5% to 7.5% are seen once. The leading ten clones occupy about 1.8% of the sample.

The sequenced sample was naive T cells sorted from blood. The cell subset or site label, read with the paper, signifies: cells isolated with a human naive T-cell isolation kit. This TCR came from a young man in good health. This chain joins TRBV15 to TRBJ2-1; 14 central bases correspond to TRBD2. The CDR3 reads as follows: CATSGTSGSGNEQFF. The DNA sequence follows: TGTGCCACCAGTGGGACTAGCGGGAGTGGGAATGAGCAGTTCTTC. Beyond the CDR3, the reference TRBV15 and TRBJ2-1 genes provide the residues; the full variable domain reads: DAMVIQNPRYQVTQFGKPVTLSCSQTLNHNVMYWYQQKSSQAPKLLFHYYDKDFNNEADTPDNFQSRRPNTSFCFLDIRSPGLGDTAMYLCATSGTSGSGNEQFFGPGTRLTVL.